These T cell receptor beta chains were read from a single sample in a study of T cell repertoires in cytomegalovirus infection. Antigens of these TCRs are unknown. TCRdb ran MiXCR on the reads and lists one entry per CDR3 protein. The profile shows about 310,000 distinct CDR3 sequences, roughly 25% of them singletons. Specimen: cultured PBMCs, collected from culture after CMV antigen stimulation. These receptor sequences come from a human donor in good health (CMV status not recorded). Some clones in this sample may be carry-over from other donors' samples. The CDR3 runs from the conserved cysteine through the conserved F or W. Fields, in order: V gene, J gene, D gene, clone size, CDR3 protein, CDR3 DNA. D genes are given only for firm matches. Clone size appears in some rows only: once, few, many, or a class for an expanded clone.

v_call: TRBV27; j_call: TRBJ2-2; d_call: -; clone_size: -; cdr3_aa: CASSRVGGWDTGELFF; cdr3_nt: TGTGCCAGCAGTCGTGTCGGGGGCTGGGACACCGGGGAGCTGTTTTTT
v_call: TRBV19; j_call: TRBJ2-3; d_call: -; clone_size: -; cdr3_aa: CASSIGNTQYF; cdr3_nt: TGTGCCAGTAGTATCGGGAATACGCAGTATTTT
v_call: TRBV27; j_call: TRBJ1-1; d_call: -; clone_size: few; cdr3_aa: CASSQFGVANTEAFF; cdr3_nt: TGTGCCAGCAGCCAATTCGGGGTGGCGAACACTGAAGCTTTCTTT
v_call: TRBV19; j_call: TRBJ2-1; d_call: -; clone_size: -; cdr3_aa: CATRGNEQFF; cdr3_nt: TGTGCCACCCGGGGAAATGAGCAGTTCTTC
v_call: TRBV6-5; j_call: TRBJ2-5; d_call: TRBD2; clone_size: -; cdr3_aa: CASGEGRVAPYF; cdr3_nt: TGTGCCAGCGGAGAGGGGAGGGTTGCACCCTACTTC
v_call: TRBV6-2/TRBV6-3; j_call: TRBJ2-2; d_call: -; clone_size: -; cdr3_aa: CASSYISTGELFF; cdr3_nt: TGTGCCAGCAGTTACATTTCTACCGGGGAGCTGTTTTTT
v_call: TRBV7-6; j_call: TRBJ2-6; d_call: TRBD1; clone_size: many; cdr3_aa: CASSLLATGGAGANVLTF; cdr3_nt: TGTGCCAGCAGCTTACTTGCGACAGGGGGCGCGGGGGCCAACGTCCTGACTTTC
v_call: TRBV5-8; j_call: TRBJ1-3; d_call: -; clone_size: many; cdr3_aa: CASSLRARGNSGNTIYF; cdr3_nt: TGTGCCAGCAGCTTGAGGGCTCGCGGCAACTCTGGAAACACCATATATTTT
v_call: TRBV7-2; j_call: TRBJ2-2; d_call: -; clone_size: many; cdr3_aa: CASSLWTLPNTGELFF; cdr3_nt: TGTGCCAGCAGCCTTTGGACGCTTCCAAACACCGGGGAGCTGTTTTTT
v_call: TRBV28; j_call: TRBJ2-2; d_call: -; clone_size: many; cdr3_aa: CASSRYRGQPGELFF; cdr3_nt: TGTGCCAGCAGTCGATATCGTGGACAGCCCGGGGAGCTGTTTTTT
v_call: TRBV7-2; j_call: TRBJ2-1; d_call: -; clone_size: many; cdr3_aa: CASSLEVLYNEQFF; cdr3_nt: TGTGCCAGCAGCTTAGAAGTTCTCTACAATGAGCAGTTCTTC
v_call: TRBV6-2/TRBV6-3; j_call: TRBJ2-1; d_call: -; clone_size: few; cdr3_aa: CASSYSVSGIYNEQFF; cdr3_nt: TGTGCCAGCAGTTACTCGGTCAGTGGCATCTACAATGAGCAGTTCTTC
v_call: TRBV11-2; j_call: TRBJ1-1; d_call: -; clone_size: -; cdr3_aa: CASSPRSEAFF; cdr3_nt: TGTGCCAGCAGCCCCCGAAGCGAAGCTTTCTTT
v_call: TRBV19; j_call: TRBJ2-5; d_call: TRBD2; clone_size: -; cdr3_aa: CASSIGTSGGQETQYF; cdr3_nt: TGTGCCAGTAGTATAGGGACTAGCGGAGGGCAAGAGACCCAGTACTTC
v_call: TRBV6-5; j_call: TRBJ2-2; d_call: -; clone_size: -; cdr3_aa: CASSYSIGFTGELFF; cdr3_nt: TGTGCCAGCAGTTACTCGATCGGGTTCACCGGGGAGCTGTTTTTT
v_call: TRBV7-2; j_call: TRBJ2-1; d_call: -; clone_size: many; cdr3_aa: CASSTGLFIHNEQFF; cdr3_nt: TGTGCCAGCAGCACGGGACTTTTTATCCACAATGAGCAGTTCTTC
v_call: TRBV7-2; j_call: TRBJ2-4; d_call: -; clone_size: many; cdr3_aa: CASSLRWGDIQYF; cdr3_nt: TGTGCCAGCAGCCTCCGATGGGGAGACATTCAGTACTTC
v_call: TRBV4-3; j_call: TRBJ2-4; d_call: -; clone_size: -; cdr3_aa: CASSQALAKNIQYF; cdr3_nt: TGCGCCAGCAGCCAAGCACTAGCCAAAAACATTCAGTACTTC
v_call: TRBV6-6; j_call: TRBJ2-1; d_call: -; clone_size: -; cdr3_aa: CASSYGRAPDEQFF; cdr3_nt: TGTGCCAGCAGTTACGGCAGGGCCCCGGATGAGCAGTTCTTC
v_call: TRBV6-6; j_call: TRBJ1-2; d_call: -; clone_size: -; cdr3_aa: CASSRDPAPYYGYTF; cdr3_nt: TGTGCCAGCAGCCGGGACCCAGCCCCCTACTATGGCTACACCTTC
v_call: TRBV11-2; j_call: TRBJ2-1; d_call: -; clone_size: -; cdr3_aa: CASSSPLLSGEQFF; cdr3_nt: TGTGCCAGCAGCTCTCCCCTGTTAAGCGGTGAGCAGTTCTTC
v_call: TRBV28; j_call: TRBJ1-2; d_call: TRBD1; clone_size: few; cdr3_aa: CASRTGGASIPYGYTF; cdr3_nt: TGTGCCAGCAGGACAGGGGGCGCTTCCATACCCTATGGCTACACCTTC
v_call: TRBV19; j_call: TRBJ1-1; d_call: -; clone_size: -; cdr3_aa: CASSRLIGTNTEAFF; cdr3_nt: TGTGCCAGTAGTCGCCTTATAGGGACCAACACTGAAGCTTTCTTT